This T cell receptor (beta chain) was documented in a study of CXCR3-negative and CXCR3-positive naive CD8 T cells. Study at large: Total TRB output reached some 140 million reads, about 1.5 +/- 0.3 million per library.

Study-wide results and caveats: Naive subsets did not differ in surface CD5, and the authors estimated TCR strength using properties of the TRB CDR3. Researchers reported similar TRBV-TRBJ usage in naive CXCR3-negative and CXCR3-positive cells, though memory differed. Memory CD8+ T cell repertoires were far less diverse than both naive subsets.

To note about this clonotype: The antigen is unknown.

Per the germline V gene, CDR1 is SNHLY and CDR2 is FYNNEI. CDR3 length: 15 residues. In preparing the TRB cDNA libraries, 5' RACE with UMI labels was used. Reprocessing the 5' RACE reads, TCRdb reports a single entry for every CDR3 protein and omits DNA. The listing records tens of thousands of distinct CDR3 sequences. V usage is TRBV2 and J usage is TRBJ1-3. The source material was naive CXCR3- CD8+ T cells from blood. Indicated subset: CD45RO-CCR7+CD27+CD95- naive CD8+ T cells lacking CXCR3 (TNR3-). The clonotype was recovered from a human donor in good health. Some clones in this sample may be carry-over from other donors' samples. The CDR3 region is CASSEPPLSGNTIYF.